Shown below are 30 T cell receptor beta chains from a single sample sequenced in a study of shared clonotypes between healthy human individuals. Measured with immunoSEQ multiplex PCR; TCRdb has only the in-frame clones, and not every one. The repertoire has 2 million or so clones, just under 95% of them found once; the top ten carry 0.9% to 1.4%. Naive CD8 cells lacked CD45RO, underwent positive selection for CCR7 and left out terminally differentiated effector memory CD45RA+ cells. Material: naive CD8+ T cells sorted from blood. These receptors were collected from a man in his late teens or twenties in good health.

This clone was seen once. V and J are TRBV5-6 and TRBJ2-7; D is unresolved. Trimming removed 3 bases at V and 6 bases at J, with 10 bases between. The CDR3 spans 12 residues. Germline V CDR1 and CDR2: SGHDT, YYEEEE. CDR3 amino acids: CASSSNRGEQYF. As DNA, the CDR3 is TGTGCCAGCAGCTCCAATCGCGGCGAGCAGTACTTC.

This clone was picked up one time. This chain joins TRBV15 and TRBJ1-5; D is ambiguous. CDR3 size: 14 residues. V was shortened by 8 bases and J by 2 bases, with 13 bases between the two germline ends. Germline lookup yields CDR1 LNHNV and CDR2 YYDKDF (reference sequence). CDR3: CATGRTLGNQPQHF. CDR3 in DNA: TGTGCCACCGGGCGGACGTTAGGCAATCAGCCCCAGCATTTT.

This clone occurred once. This chain connects TRBV20-1 to TRBJ2-7; D gene uncertain. The germline V and J ends were trimmed by 2 bases and 5 bases, with 7 bases remaining between them. Germline V lookup: CDR1 DFQATT, CDR2 SNEGSKA (reference sequence). This CDR3 is built from 11 residues. The CDR3 DNA sequence: TGCAGTGCTAGACGAGATAACGAGCAGTACTTC. Translated: CSARRDNEQYF.

The chain employs TRBV29-1 and TRBJ2-3; unclear D gene. This CDR3 region has 13 residues. Trimming cost V 3 bases and J 2 bases, with 9 bases left between them. The germline V gene encodes CDR1 SQVTM and CDR2 ANQGSEA. The DNA for the CDR3 is TGCAGCGTTGAGTGGGTCCTCACAGATACGCAGTATTTT. This encodes CSVEWVLTDTQYF.

This clone was recorded once. The sample contains more than one DNA sequence encoding this CDR3. This rearrangement joins TRBV19 to TRBJ2-7; 7 bases are shared with TRBD1. The CDR3 is 15 amino acids. Germline V gene data show CDR1 as LNHDA and CDR2 as SQIVND (reference sequence). V shed 0 bases, J shed 3 bases, and the junction held 5 bases outside the gene matches. This CDR3 reads CASSIDPTGSYEQYF. DNA of the CDR3: TGTGCCAGTAGTATAGACCCGACAGGGAGCTACGAGCAGTACTTC. Full variable domain (outside the CDR3, taken from reference TRBV19 and TRBJ2-7): DGGITQSPKYLFRKEGQNVTLSCEQNLNHDAMYWYRQDPGQGLRLIYYSQIVNDFQKGDIAEGYSVSREKKESFPLTVTSAQKNPTAFYLCASSIDPTGSYEQYFGPGTRLTVT.

The V gene is TRBV19, the J gene TRBJ2-3; D gene unclear. This CDR3 is built from 14 residues. Germline V CDR1 and CDR2: LNHDA, SQIVND (reference sequence). The ends were cut back, 1 base at V and 2 bases at J, with 7 bases in the middle. The chain's CDR3 is CASSIAGLTDTQYF. For the CDR3, the DNA is TGTGCCAGTAGTATAGCCGGTCTCACAGATACGCAGTATTTT.

The gene calls are TRBV9 and TRBJ2-1; no reliable D call. CDR3 size: 12 residues. V lost 3 bases and J 8 bases, leaving 9 bases between the germline ends. Germline CDR1 is SGDLS and CDR2 is YYNGEE. CDR3 protein: CASSDLSDEQFF. CDR3 sequence (DNA): TGTGCCAGCAGCGACCTATCCGATGAGCAGTTCTTC. Based on the CDR3 plus reference TRBV9 and TRBJ2-1, the full variable domain is DSGVTQTPKHLITATGQRVTLRCSPRSGDLSVYWYQQSLDQGLQFLIQYYNGEERAKGNILERFSAQQFPDLHSELNLSSLELGDSALYFCASSDLSDEQFFGPGTRLTVL.

This clone was recorded only once. This chain uses TRBV7-6 with TRBJ2-2, with D unclear. There are 15 residues in the CDR3. Trimming cost V 8 bases and J 4 bases, with 17 bases left between them. From germline, CDR1 is SGHVS and CDR2 FNYEAQ. As DNA, the CDR3 is TGTGCCAGCGTCCCACATGCCATCCCCACCGGGGAGCTGTTTTTT. Its protein product is CASVPHAIPTGELFF.

V is TRBV19 and J is TRBJ2-7, with TRBD1 matching over 7 bases. Germline CDR1 and CDR2: LNHDA and SQIVND (reference sequence). The V and J ends lost 1 base and 3 bases, in that order; junction bases with no gene match: 12. The CDR3 length is 17 residues. CDR3 sequence (DNA): TGTGCCAGTAGTATAGGTTGGGACAGCAAAGTAAACTACGAGCAGTACTTC. Translating it yields CASSIGWDSKVNYEQYF.

The chain links TRBV9 to TRBJ2-1, with D maybe TRBD2 (5 bases). Trimming took 0 bases from V and 3 from J, leaving 13 bases between them. The V gene's germline CDR1 is SGDLS and CDR2 YYNGEE. The CDR3 runs 16 residues. The CDR3 protein is CASSVESGSVYNEQFF. Here the CDR3 DNA reads TGTGCCAGCAGCGTAGAAAGTGGGAGCGTCTACAATGAGCAGTTCTTC.

The chain joins TRBV25-1 to TRBJ1-4; D not certain. Per the germline V gene, CDR1 is MGHDK and CDR2 is SYGVNS. V was trimmed by 1 base and J by 3 bases, leaving 6 bases between them. The CDR3 loop spans 14 amino acids. As DNA, the CDR3 is TGTGCCAGCAGTGAATGGGCGTCTAATGAAAAACTGTTTTTT. It translates to CASSEWASNEKLFF.

The CDR3 reads CASSFRSDTQYF. The DNA of the CDR3 is TGTGCCAGCAGCTTCAGATCAGATACGCAGTATTTT. V usage is TRBV11-3 and J usage is TRBJ2-3, with unresolved D. The V end lost 3 bases, the J end lost 4 bases, and 5 bases lay between the germline ends. The CDR3 runs 12 residues. In germline, CDR1 is SGHNT, CDR2 YENEEA. The full variable domain, in which reference TRBV11-3 and TRBJ2-3 provide the parts outside the CDR3, is EAGVVQSPRYKIIEKKQPVAFWCNPISGHNTLYWYLQNLGQGPELLIRYENEEAVDDSQLPKDRFSAERLKGVDSTLKIQPAELGDSAVYLCASSFRSDTQYFGPGTRLTVL.

The chain uses TRBV25-1 and TRBJ2-1; 7 positions match TRBD2. From germline, CDR1 is MGHDK and CDR2 SYGVNS. This CDR3 has 18 amino acids. The V gene end was trimmed by 4 bases and the J gene end by 1 base; junction bases not matched to a gene: 13. The CDR3 reads CASSGPLGRGGSYNEQFF. The CDR3 region has the DNA TGTGCCAGCAGTGGACCATTAGGAAGGGGAGGGTCCTACAATGAGCAGTTCTTC.

The rearrangement links TRBV2 to TRBJ2-1; 16 bases align to TRBD2. The CDR3 sequence is 16 residues long. Trimming cost V 9 bases and J 6 bases; bases outside gene matches: 8. The germline CDR1 and CDR2 sequences are SNHLY and FYNNEI. The CDR3 nucleotides are TGTGCCAGTGCCGGGACTAGCGGGGGGGCTCGCAATGAGCAGTTCTTC. This encodes CASAGTSGGARNEQFF.

The chain couples TRBV7-8 to TRBJ2-5; D unresolved. The CDR3 length is 14 residues. CDR1 and CDR2 (germline): SGHVS, FQNEAQ. Trimming cost V 1 base and J 5 bases, with 11 bases left between them. The CDR3: CASSLVGRKETQYF. The CDR3 nucleotides are TGTGCCAGCAGCTTAGTAGGACGGAAGGAGACCCAGTACTTC.

The J gene is TRBJ1-1, the V gene TRBV7-2, with a weak D call TRBD1 (5 bases). Trimming shortened V by 1 base and J by 5 bases, and 11 bases separated the two germline ends. This CDR3 is 14 amino acids long. The germline CDR1 and CDR2 sequences are SGHTA and FQGNSA. Here the CDR3 DNA reads TGTGCCAGCAGCTTAGGAGTGGCAGGGACTGAAGCTTTCTTT. It specifies CASSLGVAGTEAFF.

The chain is built from TRBV2 and TRBJ2-5, with 7 positions matching TRBD1. J lost 9 bases, V lost 3 bases, and 10 bases had no gene match. Looked up from germline, CDR1 is SNHLY and CDR2 is FYNNEI. The CDR3 spans 14 residues. The CDR3 protein is CASSDTGQLVPQYF. CDR3 coding DNA: TGTGCCAGCAGTGATACGGGACAGCTGGTACCCCAGTACTTC.

As concerns this clone: In the same sample, other DNA sequences code for this CDR3. The V and J genes are TRBV6-5 and TRBJ2-7; TRBD1 might be the D (5 bases). The CDR3 runs to 12 residues. Germline V lookup: CDR1 MNHEY, CDR2 SVGAGI. V was shortened by 2 bases and J by 5 bases, with 7 bases between the two germline ends. The DNA of the CDR3 is TGTGCCAGCAGTTACAGGGGAAACGAGCAGTACTTC. This encodes CASSYRGNEQYF.

Notes on this clone: The same CDR3 arises from other DNA sequences in this sample as well. The rearrangement links TRBV6-5 to TRBJ2-7; D is ambiguous. The CDR3 loop spans 11 amino acids. Looked up from germline, CDR1 is MNHEY and CDR2 is SVGAGI. V gave up 0 bases and J gave up 6 bases, with 3 bases separating them. CDR3 coding DNA: TGTGCCAGCAGTTACTCGAGCGAGCAGTACTTC. Protein: CASSYSSEQYF.

V is TRBV5-4 and J is TRBJ2-3; D unresolved. This CDR3 region has 14 residues. CDR1 and CDR2 from the germline V gene are SGHNT and YYREEE (reference sequence). With 4 bases removed from V and 1 base from J, the gap between germline ends came to 10 bases. This CDR3 is CASSIPGGTDTQYF. CDR3 in DNA: TGTGCCAGCAGCATCCCCGGCGGCACAGATACGCAGTATTTT.

This chain uses TRBV9 with TRBJ2-7; TRBD2 aligns across 9 bases. Looked up from germline, CDR1 is SGDLS and CDR2 is YYNGEE. The CDR3 is 16 residues long. J gave up 6 bases and V 0 bases, and 10 bases lay outside the gene matches. CDR3 DNA: TGTGCCAGCAGCGTAGAGGTTAGCGGGAGCAGCGCCGAGCAGTACTTC. Translating gives CASSVEVSGSSAEQYF.

This chain joins TRBV11-2 and TRBJ2-7; 13 positions match TRBD2. Germline values: CDR1 SGHAT, CDR2 FQNNGV. The length of the CDR3 is 16 residues. Trimming at V came to 3 bases and at J to 4 bases, leaving 6 bases not matched to a gene. CDR3 region: CASSFGLAGVLYEQYF. The DNA for the CDR3 is TGTGCCAGCAGCTTTGGACTAGCGGGAGTTCTGTACGAGCAGTACTTC.

The chain links TRBV7-9 to TRBJ2-7, with D hard to call. The germline gives CDR1 SEHNR, CDR2 FQNEAQ (reference sequence). V was cut by 5 bases and J by 3 bases, with 8 bases left in between. This CDR3 comprises 12 residues. The CDR3 is CASSAIYYEQYF. Here the CDR3 DNA reads TGTGCCAGCAGCGCCATCTACTACGAGCAGTACTTC.

The chain has TRBV7-9 and TRBJ1-2, with 9 bases fitting TRBD1. Germline CDR1 reads SEHNR; CDR2 reads FQNEAQ (reference sequence). The CDR3 length is 15 residues. V dropped 4 bases and J dropped 8; count of bases not matched to a gene: 11. CDR3 region: CASSSPGQGKNGYTF. The CDR3 DNA is TGTGCCAGCAGCTCTCCAGGACAGGGGAAGAACGGCTACACCTTC.

This chain connects TRBV11-2 to TRBJ2-3, with D perhaps given as TRBD1 or TRBD2 (6 bases each). In germline, CDR1 is SGHAT, CDR2 FQNNGV. CDR3 length equals 15 residues. Trimming shortened V by 5 bases and J by 8 bases, and 20 bases separated the two germline ends. CDR3 amino acids: CASSPLGGRGGTQYF. In DNA, the CDR3 is TGTGCCAGCAGCCCCCTGGGGGGCAGGGGAGGTACGCAGTATTTT.

The chain recombines TRBV11-2 with TRBJ1-2; D gene uncertain. The CDR3 is 11 residues long. V lost 1 base to trimming and J lost 8 bases, with 5 bases between them. Germline V gene data show CDR1 as SGHAT and CDR2 as FQNNGV. The CDR3 sequence is CASSLAVGYTF. The CDR3 DNA reads as TGTGCCAGCAGCTTAGCCGTGGGCTACACCTTC.

V gene TRBV9 combines with J gene TRBJ2-1; the D gene is possibly TRBD2 (6 bases). Germline loops: CDR1 SGDLS, CDR2 YYNGEE. CDR3 length equals 14 residues. The V end was cut by 4 bases, the J end by 5 bases, with 13 bases between. The CDR3 reads CASSKGDSDNEQFF. CDR3 coding DNA: TGTGCCAGCAGCAAAGGGGACTCGGACAATGAGCAGTTCTTC.

The V and J genes are TRBV5-4 and TRBJ1-1; D is uncertain. CDR1 SGHNT and CDR2 YYREEE come from the germline V gene (reference sequence). The CDR3 runs to 13 residues. The ends were cut back, 0 bases at V and 7 bases at J, with 10 bases in the middle. This CDR3 reads CASSLGREGEAFF. As DNA, the CDR3 is TGTGCCAGCAGCTTGGGACGGGAAGGTGAAGCTTTCTTT.

The chain joins TRBV19 to TRBJ1-1; no definite D call. Germline-derived CDR1 and CDR2 are LNHDA and SQIVND (reference sequence). Trimming took off 4 bases at V and 3 bases at J, with 18 bases between the two ends. There are 16 residues in the CDR3. DNA for the CDR3: TGTGCCAGTAGTAATCATCGTCGGGTCCCTGACACTGAAGCTTTCTTT. Translating gives CASSNHRRVPDTEAFF.

This clone was recorded a few times. Other DNA variants within this sample encode the same CDR3. The chain employs TRBV27 and TRBJ2-2; a weak D match, TRBD1 (5 bases). V was pared by 2 bases and J by 2 bases, with 6 bases between. Germline V gene data show CDR1 as MNHEY and CDR2 as SMNVEV (reference sequence). The length of the CDR3 is 14 residues. For the CDR3, the DNA is TGTGCCAGCAGTTTAACAGGAAACACCGGGGAGCTGTTTTTT. Translated, it gives CASSLTGNTGELFF.